The clone carrying this TCR beta chain occurred once. This record comes from a study of T cell changes during pregnancy in multiple sclerosis. Clones were read by immunoSEQ multiplex PCR, and TCRdb kept only the in-frame ones, dropping some. The table lists about 59,000 clones, approximately 94% of them singletons, with 2% to 3% in the top ten. Sequenced material: CD8+ T cells from peripheral blood mononuclear cells, taken after pregnancy. This TCR came from a female donor with multiple sclerosis, enrolled in a pregnancy study.

CDR3 in amino acids: CASSAQESNQPQHF. CDR3 DNA sequence: TGTGCCAGCAGCGCCCAAGAGAGCAATCAGCCCCAGCATTTT. The gene calls are TRBV9 and TRBJ1-5, with D unresolved. The CDR3 is made up of 14 amino acids. CDR1 is SGDLS and CDR2 is YYNGEE in the germline V gene. The V end lost 3 bases, the J end lost 1 base, and 8 bases lay between the germline ends.